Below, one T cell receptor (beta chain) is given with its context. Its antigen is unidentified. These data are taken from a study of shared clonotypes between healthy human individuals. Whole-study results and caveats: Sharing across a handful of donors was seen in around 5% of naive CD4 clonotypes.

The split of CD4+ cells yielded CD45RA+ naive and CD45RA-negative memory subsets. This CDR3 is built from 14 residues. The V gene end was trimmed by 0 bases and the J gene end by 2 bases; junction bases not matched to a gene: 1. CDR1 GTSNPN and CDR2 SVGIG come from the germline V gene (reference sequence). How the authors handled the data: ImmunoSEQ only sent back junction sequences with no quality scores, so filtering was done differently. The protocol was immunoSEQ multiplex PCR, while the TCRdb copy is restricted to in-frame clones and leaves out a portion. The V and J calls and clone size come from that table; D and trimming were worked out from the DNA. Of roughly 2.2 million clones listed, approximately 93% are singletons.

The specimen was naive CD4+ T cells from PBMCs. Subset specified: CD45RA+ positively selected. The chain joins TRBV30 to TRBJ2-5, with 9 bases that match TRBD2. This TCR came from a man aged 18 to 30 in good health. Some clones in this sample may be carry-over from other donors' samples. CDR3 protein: CAWSVAGGQETQYF. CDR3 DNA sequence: TGTGCCTGGAGTGTGGCGGGAGGGCAAGAGACCCAGTACTTC.